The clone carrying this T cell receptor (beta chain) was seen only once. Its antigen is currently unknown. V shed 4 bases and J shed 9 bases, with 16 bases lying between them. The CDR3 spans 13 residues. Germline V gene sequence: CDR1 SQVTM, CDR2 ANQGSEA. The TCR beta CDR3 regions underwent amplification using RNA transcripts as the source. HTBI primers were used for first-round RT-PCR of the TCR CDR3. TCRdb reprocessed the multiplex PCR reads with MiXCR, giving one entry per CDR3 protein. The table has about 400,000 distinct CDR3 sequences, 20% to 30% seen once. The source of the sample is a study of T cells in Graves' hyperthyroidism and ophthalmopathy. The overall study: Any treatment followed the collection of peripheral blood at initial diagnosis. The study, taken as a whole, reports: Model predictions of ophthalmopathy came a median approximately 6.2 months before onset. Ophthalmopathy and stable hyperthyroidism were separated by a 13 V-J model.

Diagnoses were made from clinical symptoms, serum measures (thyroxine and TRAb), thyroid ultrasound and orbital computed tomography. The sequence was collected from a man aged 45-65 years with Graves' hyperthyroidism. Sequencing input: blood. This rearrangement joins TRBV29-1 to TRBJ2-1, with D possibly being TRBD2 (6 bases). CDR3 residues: CSVVGTSAGEQFF. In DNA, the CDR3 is TGCAGCGTTGTCGGGACTTCCGCAGGTGAGCAGTTCTTC.